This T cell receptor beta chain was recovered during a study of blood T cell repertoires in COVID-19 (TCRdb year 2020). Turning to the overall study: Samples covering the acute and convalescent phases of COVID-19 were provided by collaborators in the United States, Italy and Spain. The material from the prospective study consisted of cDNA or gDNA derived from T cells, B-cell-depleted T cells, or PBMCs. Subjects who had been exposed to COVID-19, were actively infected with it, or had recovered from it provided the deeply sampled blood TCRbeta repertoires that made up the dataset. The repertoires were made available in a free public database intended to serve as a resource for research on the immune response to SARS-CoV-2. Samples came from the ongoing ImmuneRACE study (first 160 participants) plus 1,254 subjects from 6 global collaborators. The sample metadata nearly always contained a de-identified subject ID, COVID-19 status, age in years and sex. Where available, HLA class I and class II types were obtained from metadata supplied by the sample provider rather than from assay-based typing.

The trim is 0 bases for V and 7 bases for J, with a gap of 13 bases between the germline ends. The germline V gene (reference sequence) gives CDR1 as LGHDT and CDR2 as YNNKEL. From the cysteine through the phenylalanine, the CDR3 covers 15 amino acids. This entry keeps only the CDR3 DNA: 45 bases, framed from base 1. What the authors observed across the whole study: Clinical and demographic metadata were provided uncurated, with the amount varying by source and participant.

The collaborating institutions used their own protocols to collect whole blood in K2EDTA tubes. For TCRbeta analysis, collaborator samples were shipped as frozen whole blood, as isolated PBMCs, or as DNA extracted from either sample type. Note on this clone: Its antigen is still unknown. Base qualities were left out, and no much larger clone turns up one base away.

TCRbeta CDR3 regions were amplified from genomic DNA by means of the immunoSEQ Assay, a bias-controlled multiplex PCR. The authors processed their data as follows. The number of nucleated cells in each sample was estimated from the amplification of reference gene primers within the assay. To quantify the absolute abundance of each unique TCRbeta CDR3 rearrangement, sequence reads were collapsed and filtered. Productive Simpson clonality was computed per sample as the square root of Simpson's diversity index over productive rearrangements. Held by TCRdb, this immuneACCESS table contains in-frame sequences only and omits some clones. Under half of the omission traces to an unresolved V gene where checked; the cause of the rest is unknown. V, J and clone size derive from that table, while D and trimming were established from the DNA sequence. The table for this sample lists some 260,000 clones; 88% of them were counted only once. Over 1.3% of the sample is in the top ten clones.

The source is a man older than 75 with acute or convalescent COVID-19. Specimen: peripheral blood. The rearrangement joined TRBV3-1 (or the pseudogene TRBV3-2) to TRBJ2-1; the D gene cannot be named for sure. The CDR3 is CASSQDSVESNEQFF. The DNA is TGTGCCAGCAGCCAAGATTCGGTTGAATCAAATGAGCAGTTCTTC.